This record looks at one TCR beta chain sequence and its context. Its antigen is as yet unknown. The data were taken from a study of cytotoxic CD8 clonotypes in ibrutinib-treated CLL. Overall study context: Investigators collected response samples after a median around 12 months of treatment, range 6 to 36.

Findings of the study overall: A rise in clonality was seen at ibrutinib response, and a fall back toward baseline was seen at progression. Clonality correlated strongly with circulating CD8+ T cells and exceeded age-matched healthy donors at baseline.

J was trimmed by 4 bases and V by 6 bases; bases with no gene match: 12. The length of the CDR3 is 16 residues. Germline V gene sequence: CDR1 MNHEY, CDR2 SMNVEV (reference sequence). Sequenced by immunoSEQ multiplex PCR; TCRdb stores in-frame clones only, minus some. The sample yields tens of thousands of clones, 69% seen once. The clonotype comes from a human donor with chronic lymphocytic leukemia. The chain uses TRBV27 and TRBJ2-3; the match to TRBD1 covers 8 bases. The starting material was PBMCs, obtained after 12 months of ibrutinib treatment. CDR3 DNA sequence: TGTGCCAGCAGCCCTATGTTCCCAGGGGGCTCAGATACGCAGTATTTT. Translated, it gives CASSPMFPGGSDTQYF.